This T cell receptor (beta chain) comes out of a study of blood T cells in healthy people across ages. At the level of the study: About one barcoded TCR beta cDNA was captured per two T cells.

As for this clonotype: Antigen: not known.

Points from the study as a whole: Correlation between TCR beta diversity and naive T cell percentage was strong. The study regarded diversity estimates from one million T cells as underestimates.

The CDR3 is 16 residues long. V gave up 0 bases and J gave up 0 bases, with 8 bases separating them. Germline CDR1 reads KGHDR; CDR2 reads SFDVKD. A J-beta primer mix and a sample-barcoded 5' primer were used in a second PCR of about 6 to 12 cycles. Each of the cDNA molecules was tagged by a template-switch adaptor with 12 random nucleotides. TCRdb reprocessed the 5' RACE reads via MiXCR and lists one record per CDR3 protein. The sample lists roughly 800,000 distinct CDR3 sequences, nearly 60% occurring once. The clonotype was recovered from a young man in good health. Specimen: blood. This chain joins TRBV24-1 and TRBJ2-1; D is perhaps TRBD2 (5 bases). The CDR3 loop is CATSDLERPSYNEQFF. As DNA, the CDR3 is TGTGCCACCAGTGATTTGGAGCGGCCCTCCTACAATGAGCAGTTCTTC.